These 28 T cell receptor beta chains were all obtained from the same sample, sequenced in a study of blood T cell repertoires in COVID-19. Assay: immunoSEQ multiplex PCR; the TCRdb copy retains only in-frame clones and omits some. The sample records approximately 35,000 clones, 70% to 90% being singletons. Sequencing was carried out using peripheral blood. The origin of the receptors is a woman between 65 and 79 years old with active COVID-19.

V usage is TRBV9 and J usage is TRBJ1-4; 7 nucleotides align to TRBD1. The CDR3 has 13 residues. V was clipped by 3 bases and J by 5 bases; unmatched bases: 1. Germline CDR1 reads SGDLS; CDR2 reads YYNGEE. The CDR3 region is CASSEGANEKLFF. CDR3 coding DNA: TGTGCCAGCAGCGAGGGGGCAAATGAAAAACTGTTTTTT.

Only one count was recorded for this clone. V gene TRBV11-2 combines with J gene TRBJ2-1; 10 positions agree with TRBD2. Germline CDR1 and CDR2: SGHAT and FQNNGV. The CDR3 has 14 amino acids. The V gene end was trimmed by 2 bases and the J gene end by 7 bases; junction bases not matched to a gene: 2. CDR3 amino acids: CASSLTSGDNEQFF. CDR3 DNA sequence: TGTGCCAGCAGCTTAACTAGCGGGGATAATGAGCAGTTCTTC.

This chain uses TRBV27 with TRBJ2-3, with TRBD2 matching over 9 bases. The V and J ends lost 3 bases and 0 bases, in that order; junction bases with no gene match: 4. The CDR3 spans 16 residues. Germline V gene data show CDR1 as MNHEY and CDR2 as SMNVEV (reference sequence). CDR3: CASSFNSGSSTDTQYF. DNA for the CDR3: TGTGCCAGCAGTTTCAATAGCGGGAGCAGCACAGATACGCAGTATTTT.

This clone was recorded only once. This chain connects TRBV11-2 to TRBJ1-2, with D possibly matching TRBD1 (6 bases). Trimming cost V 5 bases and J 3 bases, with 13 bases left between them. Germline-derived CDR1 and CDR2 are SGHAT and FQNNGV. The CDR3 contains 14 residues. The CDR3 here is CASSGNRVHYGYTF. The CDR3 DNA is TGTGCCAGCAGCGGCAACAGGGTCCACTATGGCTACACCTTC.

The V gene is TRBV25-1, the J gene TRBJ2-3; 9 positions agree with TRBD2. V lost 3 bases and J lost 5; bases outside the gene matches: 9. From germline, CDR1 is MGHDK and CDR2 SYGVNS. There are 16 residues in the CDR3. Here the CDR3 reads CASSDWAGGLGDTQYF. The CDR3 region has the DNA TGTGCCAGCAGTGATTGGGCGGGGGGGCTTGGAGATACGCAGTATTTT.

The chain combines TRBV18 with TRBJ1-1; D might be TRBD1 (5 bases). From germline, CDR1 is KGHSH and CDR2 LQKENI. V dropped 2 bases and J dropped 7 bases, with 17 bases sitting between them. The CDR3 contains 15 residues. The CDR3 reads CASSPKGAGGHEAFF. The DNA of the CDR3 is TGTGCCAGCTCACCAAAAGGGGCGGGAGGCCATGAAGCTTTCTTT.

J is TRBJ1-5 and V is TRBV2; 7 bases agree with TRBD1. Germline CDR1 SNHLY, CDR2 FYNNEI. This CDR3 has 14 amino acids. V gave up 6 bases and J gave up 2 bases; unmatched junction bases: 4. The CDR3 loop is CASRGDSGNQPQHF. DNA of the CDR3: TGTGCCAGCAGAGGGGACAGTGGCAATCAGCCCCAGCATTTT.

V usage is TRBV6-2 or TRBV6-3 and J usage is TRBJ1-5; 7 positions agree with TRBD1. The junction had 5 bases not matched to a gene; V was cut back by 6 bases and J by 0 bases. The CDR3 length is 15 residues. Germline assignment: CDR1 MNHEY and CDR2 SVGEGT. CDR3 region: CASSQQGVSNQPQHF. The CDR3 DNA follows: TGTGCCAGCAGCCAGCAGGGGGTTAGCAATCAGCCCCAGCATTTT.

The chain recombines TRBV2 with TRBJ2-1; 9 positions match TRBD2. The CDR3 has 16 residues. Germline V gene sequence: CDR1 SNHLY, CDR2 FYNNEI. V trimming: 6 bases; J trimming: 2 bases; junction bases outside the gene matches: 8. CDR3: CASREILAGAYNEQFF. The CDR3 bases are TGTGCCAGCAGGGAAATTTTAGCGGGGGCCTACAATGAGCAGTTCTTC. Drawing the rest from reference TRBV2 and TRBJ2-1, the complete variable domain is EPEVTQTPSHQVTQMGQEVILRCVPISNHLYFYWYRQILGQKVEFLVSFYNNEISEKSEIFDDQFSVERPDGSNFTLKIRSTKLEDSAMYFCASREILAGAYNEQFFGPGTRLTVL.

The chain joins TRBV2 to TRBJ1-2, with no clear D. Trimming removed 3 bases at V and 8 bases at J, with 13 bases between. Germline V gives CDR1 SNHLY, CDR2 FYNNEI. The CDR3 contains 13 residues. CDR3: CASSDEGPLGYTF. The DNA of the CDR3 is TGTGCCAGCAGTGACGAGGGTCCTCTAGGCTACACCTTC.

V and J are TRBV19 and TRBJ2-2; TRBD2 matches 11 bases. The V segment lost 3 bases and the J segment 7 bases; nucleotides outside the gene matches: 13. The CDR3 runs 18 residues. CDR1 and CDR2 from the germline V gene are LNHDA and SQIVND (reference sequence). CDR3 coding DNA: TGTGCCAGTAGTATCCGCCAACTAGCGGGGGAGTGGGTCGGGGAGCTGTTTTTT. As protein: CASSIRQLAGEWVGELFF.

CDR3 sequence: CALSPGLAGTGELFF. In nucleotides, the CDR3 is TGTGCCCTCTCGCCGGGACTAGCTGGGACCGGGGAGCTGTTTTTT. The chain couples TRBV10-3 to TRBJ2-2; 9 bases align to TRBD2. The CDR3 runs to 15 residues. Trimming removed 11 bases from V and 5 bases from J; junction bases left unmatched: 12. From germline, CDR1 is ENHRY and CDR2 SYGVKD.

The chain couples TRBV14 to TRBJ2-3; 9 positions agree with TRBD2. This CDR3 spans 15 amino acids. The V segment lost 5 bases and the J segment 5 bases; nucleotides outside the gene matches: 8. Germline CDR1 reads SGHDN; CDR2 reads FVKESK. This CDR3 reads CASSSRTSVGDTQYF. The CDR3 coding sequence is TGTGCCAGCAGCTCCCGGACTAGCGTAGGAGATACGCAGTATTTT.

The chain employs TRBV6-5 and TRBJ2-3; TRBD2 agrees at 12 bases. CDR1 is MNHEY, CDR2 SVGAGI, per germline. J gave up 7 bases and V 5 bases, and 4 bases lay outside the gene matches. The CDR3 runs 14 residues. CDR3: CASSPLAGGYTQYF. The CDR3 nucleotides read TGTGCCAGCAGTCCACTAGCGGGGGGTTATACGCAGTATTTT.

There are a few counts of this clone. The V gene is TRBV7-2, the J gene TRBJ1-1; 10 bases map to TRBD1. This CDR3 is built from 15 residues. Looked up from germline, CDR1 is SGHTA and CDR2 is FQGNSA. V was pared by 3 bases and J by 5 bases, with 6 bases of the junction left unmatched. The CDR3 here is CASSLTGGGITEAFF. The DNA for the CDR3 is TGTGCCAGCAGCTTGACAGGGGGCGGAATAACTGAAGCTTTCTTT. The whole variable domain, filled in from reference TRBV7-2 and TRBJ1-1, reads GAGVSQSPSNKVTEKGKDVELRCDPISGHTALYWYRQSLGQGLEFLIYFQGNSAPDKSGLPSDRFSAERTGGSVSTLTIQRTQQEDSAVYLCASSLTGGGITEAFFGQGTRLTVV.

The J gene is TRBJ1-5, the V gene TRBV28; the D is unclear. Deletions cut 3 bases from V and 2 bases from J, with 8 bases between. This CDR3 region has 14 residues. Germline loops: CDR1 MDHEN, CDR2 SYDVKM. CDR3 bases: TGTGCCAGCAGTTTCCCTCAGGGCAATCAGCCCCAGCATTTT. It yields the protein CASSFPQGNQPQHF.

This chain uses TRBV5-1 with TRBJ2-3; TRBD2 agrees at 10 bases. Per the germline V gene, CDR1 is SGHRS and CDR2 is YFSETQ. Losses at the gene ends were 0 bases for V and 0 bases for J; bases not matched to a gene: 4. This CDR3 spans 17 amino acids. The CDR3 region has the DNA TGCGCCAGCAGCTTGGATCTAGCGGGGGCTAGCACAGATACGCAGTATTTT. As protein: CASSLDLAGASTDTQYF.

The rearrangement uses TRBV28 and TRBJ2-7; perhaps TRBD1 as D (6 bases). The CDR3 consists of 13 residues. Germline values: CDR1 MDHEN, CDR2 SYDVKM. V gave up 3 bases and J gave up 3 bases, with 9 bases separating them. CDR3 protein: CASSLGADYEQYF. The DNA for the CDR3 is TGTGCCAGCAGTTTGGGGGCAGACTACGAGCAGTACTTC.

The chain has TRBV3-1 (or the pseudogene TRBV3-2) and TRBJ1-6; the D is unclear. Germline CDR1 and CDR2: LGHDT and YNNKEL (reference sequence). The V and J ends lost 8 bases and 14 bases respectively, with 19 bases between them. The CDR3 length is 13 residues. The CDR3 nucleotides read TGTGCCAGCGGCGACCCTAGTAGCGAGGCCCTCCACTTT. Amino acids: CASGDPSSEALHF.

V usage is TRBV11-2 and J usage is TRBJ2-5; 7 nucleotides agree with TRBD2. V shed 5 bases and J 5 bases; nucleotides not matched to a gene: 11. Germline CDR1 and CDR2: SGHAT and FQNNGV. This CDR3 spans 15 amino acids. The CDR3 DNA reads TGTGCCAGCAGCCCCGGCTCTAGCGGCCGGGAGACCCAGTACTTC. Translation gives CASSPGSSGRETQYF.

This rearrangement joins TRBV11-3 to TRBJ2-1, with TRBD2 identical over 7 bases. CDR1 and CDR2 (germline): SGHNT, YENEEA. There are 14 residues in the CDR3. Trimming took 5 bases from V and 4 from J; bases not matched to a gene: 5. The CDR3 sequence is CASSPIGGYNEQFF. The CDR3 DNA reads TGTGCCAGCAGCCCGATCGGGGGGTACAATGAGCAGTTCTTC. Together with reference TRBV11-3 and TRBJ2-1, the CDR3 gives the full variable domain: EAGVVQSPRYKIIEKKQPVAFWCNPISGHNTLYWYLQNLGQGPELLIRYENEEAVDDSQLPKDRFSAERLKGVDSTLKIQPAELGDSAVYLCASSPIGGYNEQFFGPGTRLTVL.

The chain couples TRBV2 to TRBJ2-1; 12 bases map to TRBD2. Germline-derived CDR1 and CDR2 are SNHLY and FYNNEI. The V gene end was trimmed by 4 bases and the J gene end by 6 bases; junction bases not matched to a gene: 7. CDR3 length: 16 residues. CDR3 nucleotide sequence: TGTGCCAGCAGTGCCTGGGGACTAGCGGGTCCCAATGAGCAGTTCTTC. Protein: CASSAWGLAGPNEQFF. Combining the CDR3 with reference TRBV2 and TRBJ2-1 gives the whole variable domain EPEVTQTPSHQVTQMGQEVILRCVPISNHLYFYWYRQILGQKVEFLVSFYNNEISEKSEIFDDQFSVERPDGSNFTLKIRSTKLEDSAMYFCASSAWGLAGPNEQFFGPGTRLTVL.

The chain employs TRBV10-3 and TRBJ1-2; D is perhaps TRBD1 (6 bases). V was shortened by 7 bases and J by 8 bases, with 20 bases between the two germline ends. Per germline, CDR1 ENHRY and CDR2 SYGVKD. The CDR3 is 14 residues long. The CDR3 region is CAIKRAGALLGYTF. CDR3 DNA: TGTGCCATCAAAAGGGCAGGGGCCCTGCTCGGCTACACCTTC.

CDR3 sequence reads: CASSPPGTATYGYTF. CDR3 in DNA: TGTGCCAGCTCACCACCAGGGACAGCGACCTATGGCTACACCTTC. The J gene is TRBJ1-2, the V gene TRBV18; 7 bases map to TRBD1. J lost 4 bases, V lost 0 bases, and 5 bases had no gene match. This CDR3 is 15 amino acids long. Germline V lookup: CDR1 KGHSH, CDR2 LQKENI.

V usage is TRBV6-5 and J usage is TRBJ2-7; 9 bases map to TRBD1. The CDR3 has 14 residues. Losses at the gene ends were 4 bases for V and 5 bases for J; bases not matched to a gene: 6. Germline CDR1 and CDR2: MNHEY and SVGAGI. Written as DNA, the CDR3 is TGTGCCAGCAGTTCACCGGGACAGGGCCACGAGCAGTACTTC. The encoded protein is CASSSPGQGHEQYF.

This chain connects TRBV2 to TRBJ2-7, with 8 bases matching TRBD1. J lost 3 bases, V lost 5 bases, and 6 bases had no gene match. The V gene's germline CDR1 is SNHLY and CDR2 FYNNEI. The CDR3 is 14 amino acids. DNA for the CDR3: TGTGCCAGCAGTTACGCAGGGGGCATCTACGAGCAGTACTTC. This sequence encodes CASSYAGGIYEQYF.

The genes are TRBV6-4 and TRBJ1-5, with 9 bases matching TRBD1. Germline lookup yields CDR1 MRHNA and CDR2 SNTAGT. The J segment lost 4 bases and the V segment lost 10 bases, leaving 5 bases of the junction unmatched. The CDR3 runs 13 residues. The CDR3 DNA reads TGTGCCACCGCACAGGGGGCAAATCAGCCCCAGCATTTT. Its translation: CATAQGANQPQHF.

V is TRBV4-3 and J is TRBJ1-1; 9 positions match TRBD1. The CDR3 is 15 amino acids. Germline V gene lookup returns CDR1 LGHNA and CDR2 YSLEER. V was clipped by 5 bases and J by 3 bases; unmatched bases: 7. The CDR3 DNA follows: TGCGCCAGCAGCACTTACAGGGGGCTGGACACTGAAGCTTTCTTT. Translating gives CASSTYRGLDTEAFF.